This TCR beta chain was found in a study of T-cell reconstitution after alpha-beta-depleted transplantation in children. V gave up 7 bases and J gave up 2 bases, with 12 bases separating them. This CDR3 comprises 13 residues. TCRbeta library preparation incorporated unique molecular identifiers. Via MiXCR, TCRdb re-called the PCR reads, giving one row per CDR3 protein. The sample comprises fewer than 550,000 distinct CDR3 sequences, about an eighth of which are singletons, and less than 15% rests with the top ten. Findings of the study overall: Approximately two months post-transplant, alpha-beta T cells reportedly originated from several hundred expanded graft clones. Some patients' high day-60 TCRbeta diversity was traced to surviving recipient T cells and thymic progenitors. T-cell numbers and diversity, one year after transplant, stemmed largely from T cells that were newly produced.

This clonotype was seen more than once but under ten times. What it recognizes is unknown. This TCR was recovered from a female patient between 2 and 15 years old who had a stem cell transplant for aplastic anemia, so the T cells may come from the graft donor. Sequenced material: PBMCs, mostly from graft donor cells, taken 180 days after TCRalphabeta/CD19-depleted stem cell transplant. The chain joins TRBV12-3 or TRBV12-4 to TRBJ2-7; D gene uncertain. This chain's CDR3 is CASTKTPPYEQYF. In nucleotides, the CDR3 is TGTGCCAGCACCAAGACACCTCCCTACGAGCAGTACTTC.